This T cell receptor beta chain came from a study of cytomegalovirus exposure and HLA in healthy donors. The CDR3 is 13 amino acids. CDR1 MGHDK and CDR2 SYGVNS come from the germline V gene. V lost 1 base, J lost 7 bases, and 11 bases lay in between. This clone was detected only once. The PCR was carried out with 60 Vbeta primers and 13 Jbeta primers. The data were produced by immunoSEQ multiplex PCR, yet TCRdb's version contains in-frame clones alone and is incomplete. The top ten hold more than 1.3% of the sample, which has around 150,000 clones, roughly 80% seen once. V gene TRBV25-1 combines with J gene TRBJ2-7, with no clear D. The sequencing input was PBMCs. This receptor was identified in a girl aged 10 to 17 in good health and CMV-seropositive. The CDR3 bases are TGTGCCAGCAGTGAATCTAACTATGAAGAGCAGTACTTC. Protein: CASSESNYEEQYF.